The rows below give T cell receptor beta chains drawn from one sample of a study of blood T cell repertoires in COVID-19. Clones were sequenced by immunoSEQ multiplex PCR, and TCRdb holds only the in-frame ones, with some missing. This table holds more than 200,000 clones, approximately 88% found once. The sequenced material came from peripheral blood. Receptors were obtained from a human donor in a cohort sampled during active COVID-19. CDR3s include the opening cysteine and the closing phenylalanine or tryptophan. Fields, in order: J gene, CDR3 length, V gene, CDR3 protein.

J: TRBJ2-7; length: 15; V: TRBV6-5; CDR3: CASSYSFGGSYEQYF
J: TRBJ2-1; length: 15; V: TRBV28; CDR3: CASRGTSGMFNEQFF
J: TRBJ2-2; length: 13; V: TRBV4-1; CDR3: CASSQDGVGELFF
J: TRBJ1-5; length: 14; V: TRBV6-2/TRBV6-3; CDR3: CASNPGSGNQPQHF
J: TRBJ1-5; length: 16; V: TRBV4-1; CDR3: CASSQRTGDSNQPQHF
J: TRBJ1-1; length: 12; V: TRBV6-2/TRBV6-3; CDR3: CASSPRNTEAFF
J: TRBJ1-3; length: 14; V: TRBV7-2; CDR3: CAGQQGPSGNTIYF
J: TRBJ1-2; length: 13; V: TRBV3-1/TRBV3-2; CDR3: CASNRTGRWGYTF
J: TRBJ2-7; length: 15; V: TRBV6-5; CDR3: CASNPSQGSLYEQYF
J: TRBJ2-5; length: 14; V: TRBV7-2; CDR3: CASSPFGGGETQYF
J: TRBJ2-7; length: 18; V: TRBV7-2; CDR3: CASSWGAGLAGGPTEQYF
J: TRBJ1-1; length: 14; V: TRBV6-5; CDR3: CASSPGGFDTEAFF
J: TRBJ1-1; length: 14; V: TRBV10-3; CDR3: CAISESTQGSEAFF
J: TRBJ2-7; length: 13; V: TRBV2; CDR3: CASSMDRLYEQYF
J: TRBJ1-2; length: 15; V: TRBV4-3; CDR3: CASSQDGGENYGYTF
J: TRBJ2-7; length: 14; V: TRBV19; CDR3: CASSMTSGSYEQYF
J: TRBJ2-7; length: 13; V: TRBV7-2; CDR3: CASSVGQVVEQYF
J: TRBJ1-1; length: 16; V: TRBV5-1; CDR3: CASSLDGRRENTEAFF
J: TRBJ1-2; length: 16; V: TRBV19; CDR3: CASRLPGTAIPYGYTF
J: TRBJ1-3; length: 13; V: TRBV3-1/TRBV3-2; CDR3: CASSPDSLNTIYF
J: TRBJ2-7; length: 16; V: TRBV6-4; CDR3: CASSDPVGTYSYEQYF
J: TRBJ1-5; length: 15; V: TRBV4-1; CDR3: CASSQDLYSNQPQHF
J: TRBJ1-2; length: 13; V: TRBV5-5; CDR3: CASSPASGYGYTF
J: TRBJ1-5; length: 15; V: TRBV15; CDR3: CATSRVRDTNQPQHF
J: TRBJ2-7; length: 14; V: TRBV6-6; CDR3: CASRQGRSGWEQYF
J: TRBJ1-2; length: 13; V: TRBV28; CDR3: CASSLRGLYGYTF
J: TRBJ2-7; length: 16; V: TRBV4-3; CDR3: CASSQDRTGGPSEQYF